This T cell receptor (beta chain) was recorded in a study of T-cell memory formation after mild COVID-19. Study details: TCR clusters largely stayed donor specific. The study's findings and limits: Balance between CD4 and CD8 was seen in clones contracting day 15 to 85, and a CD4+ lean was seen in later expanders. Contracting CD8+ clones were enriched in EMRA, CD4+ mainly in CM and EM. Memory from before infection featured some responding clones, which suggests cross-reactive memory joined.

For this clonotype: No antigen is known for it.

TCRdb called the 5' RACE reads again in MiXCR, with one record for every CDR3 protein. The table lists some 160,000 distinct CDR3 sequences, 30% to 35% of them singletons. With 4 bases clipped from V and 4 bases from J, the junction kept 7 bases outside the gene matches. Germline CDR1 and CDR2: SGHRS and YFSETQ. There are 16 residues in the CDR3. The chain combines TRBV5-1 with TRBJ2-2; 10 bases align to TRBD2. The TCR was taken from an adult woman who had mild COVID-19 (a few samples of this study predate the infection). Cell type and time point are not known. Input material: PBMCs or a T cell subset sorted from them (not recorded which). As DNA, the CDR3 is TGCGCCAGCAGCCCGACTAGCGGGCCTTCCACCGGGGAGCTGTTTTTT. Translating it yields CASSPTSGPSTGELFF.